This T cell receptor (beta chain) was documented in a study of shared clonotypes between healthy human individuals (dated by TCRdb to 2018 to 2020). Background for the entire study: Three men and two women, aged 18 to 49 years, made up the cohort. For each donor, three plates each were used for CD4 naive and CD4 memory, two plates were used for CD8 naive, and one plate was used for CD8 memory. Blood TCR repertoires of roughly 5 healthy adults were deeply sequenced to estimate repertoire size and the extent of clonotype sharing between individuals. To increase sequencing depth and limit assay-specific biases, different laboratories used diverse techniques to prepare libraries and sequence TCR repertoires. Per donor, leukapheresis produced somewhere between about 0.8 and 9 billion PBMCs. The full study reports these points: Pairwise subsampling led to the expectation that sequencing depth would affect the degree of clonotype sharing among donors. Incomplete sequencing was indicated by rarefaction of sorted-subset datasets, despite the large sequencing depth. Because the study included a small number of donors, the genetic and exposure-history diversity represented was limited. Sampling was limited to blood, and TCR repertoires in tissue likely differ from TCR repertoires in blood. Across four donors, approximately 4.6% of naive CD4, roughly 3.5% of naive CD8, under 2.5% of memory CD4, and around 0.4% of memory CD8 clonotypes were shared. Clonotypes shared by all four sorted-subset donors showed higher generation probabilities than non-shared clonotypes. Naive subsets generally had larger estimated clonotype richness than memory subsets did.

V is reduced by 1 base and J by 13 bases, leaving a spacing of 16 bases between them. Spanning cysteine to phenylalanine, the CDR3 consists of 13 amino acids. Only the CDR3 part of the read is kept: 39 bases, read in frame from the first base. CDR1 and CDR2 are drawn from the germline V gene (reference sequence): PRHDT, FYEKMQ. Using the deep immunoSEQ assay, TCR CDR3 regions were amplified from genomic DNA by multiplex PCR. For each cell subset, the extracted genomic DNA was distributed evenly across all wells of several immunoSEQ 96-well plates, and each plate served as one replicate. For sorted subsets, approximately 210 ng genomic DNA, equal to 25,000 to 35,000 T cell genomes, was loaded into each replicate PCR. Purified libraries were measured with a Qubit 3.0 fluorometer, size-checked on a Bioanalyzer 2100, and measured again with the KAPA Library Quantification kit. Every immunoSEQ 96-well plate was sequenced on a separate single-read 150-cycle Illumina NextSeq 550 flow cell. For the original study's pipeline: Because the immunoSEQ output held only junctional sequences and lacked quality scores, the filtering could not match the filtering applied to full-length reads. To assign V/J genes and CDR3, sequences were annotated against IMGT germline references using PyIR, a Python wrapper for IgBLAST v1.9. Reads with weak V/J assignments (E-value above 1e-6), missing CDR3, stop codons, out-of-frame junctions, or ambiguous translated residues were removed. V3J clonotypes were defined as sequences sharing an identical inferred V gene, J gene, and CDR3 amino acid sequence. To compute the percentage overlap between repertoires, the number of shared unique clonotypes was divided by the size of the smaller repertoire. Three approaches were used to assess repertoire richness: RTK rarefaction, the Chao1 estimator, and Recon v2.1 estimates of unobserved clonotypes. For all TCRbeta clonotypes obtained by the gDNA method from a handful of donors, generation probabilities were computed with OLGA. The immuneACCESS repertoire file appears here via TCRdb, limited to in-frame rearrangements. These files lack a portion of the clones; in checked studies, under half of the deficit traces to unresolved V genes, and the cause of the others is not known. The V and J calls and clone size come from that table; D and trimming were worked out from the DNA. This sample gives approximately 590,000 clones in total; nearly 97% of them show up just once. The ten most abundant clones make up approximately 0.1% of the sample.

CD8 naive samples consisted of CD45RO-negative cells that were positively selected for CCR7, yielding a CD45RA+CCR7+ population without TemRA cells. The donors were healthy, HIV-negative adults who had no recently reported acute infections or vaccinations. Only Caucasian adults living in Nashville, Tennessee, USA were represented among the donors. Blood was obtained by leukapheresis, after which PBMCs were separated by Ficoll-Histopaque density gradient centrifugation and cryopreserved in liquid nitrogen vapor phase. Purity and quantity of every magnetically sorted T cell population were checked by analytical flow cytometry. From each sorted fraction, genomic DNA was isolated and quantified by UV absorbance on a Nanodrop 2000c. About this clone: The antigen this receptor binds is unknown. No qualities accompany the bases; no much larger clone lies one base away.

Input material: naive CD8+ T cells sorted from blood. The sample's cell subset or site, from its label and the paper: CD45RA+CCR7+. The origin of this receptor is a woman in her twenties or thirties in good health. This sequence uses TRBV13 and TRBJ1-1; a weak D assignment points to TRBD1 (6 bases agree). The sequence in DNA is TGTGCCAGCAGCTTAGCGCAGGGGCGGATGGTTTTCTTT. The resulting protein is CASSLAQGRMVFF.